The source of this T cell receptor beta chain is a study of blood T cell repertoires in COVID-19. Whole-study context: Samples came from the United States, Italy and Spain, spanning acute and convalescent COVID-19.

Profiled with immunoSEQ multiplex PCR; TCRdb holds only in-frame clones, not every one. This table holds 200,000 to 250,000 clones, around nine tenths found once. This CDR3 is built from 15 residues. Deletions cut 0 bases from V and 12 bases from J, with 18 bases between. Germline CDR1 and CDR2: SGDLS and YYNGEE. This clone has just one count. Specimen: peripheral blood. The V and J genes are TRBV9 and TRBJ1-4, with D possibly being TRBD1 (6 bases). The TCR originated in a woman in her 70s with active or convalescent COVID-19. In DNA, the CDR3 is TGTGCCAGCAGCGTAGCTGCCGAGACAGGTAGCGAACTGTTTTTT. Its translation: CASSVAAETGSELFF.